Listed here are 29 T cell receptor beta chains from one sample, sequenced in a study of cytomegalovirus exposure and HLA in healthy donors. PCR was performed using 60 Vbeta and 13 Jbeta primers. Profiling relied on immunoSEQ multiplex PCR, and the TCRdb table lists in-frame clones only, not all of them. Of 110,000 or so clones listed, 76% are singletons. The source material was PBMCs. The receptors come from a man aged 45-65 years in good health and CMV-seropositive.

The chain employs TRBV7-9 and TRBJ1-1; D remains unclear. The germline V gene encodes CDR1 SEHNR and CDR2 FQNEAQ (reference sequence). The CDR3 runs 11 residues. V gave up 6 bases and J gave up 10 bases, with 12 bases separating them. The CDR3 region has the DNA TGTGCCAGCAGTCCTACCGCGGGAGCTTTCTTT. Amino acid sequence: CASSPTAGAFF. The full variable domain, rest sourced from reference TRBV7-9 and TRBJ1-1, is DTGVSQNPRHKITKRGQNVTFRCDPISEHNRLYWYRQTLGQGPEFLTYFQNEAQLEKSRLLSDRFSAERPKGSFSTLEIQRTEQGDSAMYLCASSPTAGAFFGQGTRLTVV.

The rearrangement links TRBV6-6 to TRBJ2-2; 9 bases line up with TRBD1. V lost 11 bases, J lost 5 bases, and 3 bases stayed unmatched. Germline V lookup: CDR1 MNHNY, CDR2 SVGAGI (reference sequence). The CDR3 is 12 residues long. The CDR3 DNA is TGTGCCTACAGGGGGCAGACCGGGGAGCTGTTTTTT. Translation gives CAYRGQTGELFF.

The chain couples TRBV7-2 to TRBJ2-7; 13 bases align to TRBD2. J was trimmed by 2 bases and V by 5 bases; bases with no gene match: 3. This CDR3 is built from 15 residues. Per germline, CDR1 SGHTA and CDR2 FQGNSA. The CDR3 sequence: CASSVGTSGAYEQYF. The CDR3 coding sequence is TGTGCCAGCAGCGTGGGGACTAGCGGGGCCTACGAGCAGTACTTC.

This sequence joins TRBV11-2 and TRBJ2-1; D perhaps matches TRBD1 (6 bases). V was shortened by 5 bases and J by 2 bases, with 13 bases between the two germline ends. CDR1 is SGHAT and CDR2 is FQNNGV in the germline V gene. This CDR3 region has 15 residues. The CDR3 DNA reads as TGTGCCAGCAGCCCGAAGGGGGAAGCCTACAATGAGCAGTTCTTC. This sequence encodes CASSPKGEAYNEQFF.

Written as DNA, the CDR3 is TGTGCCAGCAGCTTACGACAGATGAACACTGAAGCTTTCTTT. Its protein product is CASSLRQMNTEAFF. The genes are TRBV5-6 and TRBJ1-1; the D gene is possibly TRBD1 (5 bases). V shed 2 bases and J shed 0 bases, with 8 bases lying between them. The CDR3 is made up of 14 amino acids. Germline CDR1 reads SGHDT; CDR2 reads YYEEEE.

The chain links TRBV19 to TRBJ2-2, with a tentative D call TRBD2 (7 bases). This CDR3 is 17 amino acids long. V was clipped by 4 bases and J by 5 bases, with 20 bases between them. Per germline, CDR1 LNHDA and CDR2 SQIVND (reference sequence). The chain's CDR3 is CASSRGGQRGGTGELFF. The DNA of the CDR3 is TGTGCCAGTAGTAGGGGCGGACAGAGGGGGGGAACCGGGGAGCTGTTTTTT.

The V and J genes are TRBV15 and TRBJ1-2; tentatively, D is TRBD1 (5 bases). The germline gives CDR1 LNHNV, CDR2 YYDKDF (reference sequence). This CDR3 has 11 amino acids. V lost 3 bases to trimming and J lost 7 bases, with 6 bases between them. CDR3 region: CATSSGAGYTF. The CDR3 coding sequence is TGTGCCACCAGCAGTGGGGCTGGCTACACCTTC.

This clone was detected only once. The chain couples TRBV29-1 to TRBJ2-3; 7 nucleotides match TRBD2. Per the germline V gene, CDR1 is SQVTM and CDR2 is ANQGSEA. After removal of 3 bases from V and 2 bases from J, the junction contained 8 bases not matched to a gene. This CDR3 comprises 15 residues. CDR3 DNA sequence: TGCAGCGTTGAGCCTCCTAGCGGACCCACAGATACGCAGTATTTT. Its protein product is CSVEPPSGPTDTQYF.

The genes are TRBV27 and TRBJ2-1; 7 bases map to TRBD2. The ends lost 2 bases at V and 5 bases at J; junction bases unmatched: 6. The CDR3 has 15 amino acids. Germline V gene lookup returns CDR1 MNHEY and CDR2 SMNVEV (reference sequence). The CDR3 DNA sequence: TGTGCCAGCAGTTTAATGGGACTAAAAAACAATGAGCAGTTCTTC. Protein product: CASSLMGLKNNEQFF.

The chain recombines TRBV10-1 with TRBJ2-2; 9 nucleotides align to TRBD1. Per germline, CDR1 WNHNN and CDR2 SYGVQD (reference sequence). With V trimmed by 3 bases and J by 5 bases, 4 bases remained unmatched. The CDR3 has 15 residues. CDR3 sequence (DNA): TGCGCCAGCAGTGACACAGGGGGCGCGACCGGGGAGCTGTTTTTT. As protein: CASSDTGGATGELFF.

This clone was picked up a small number of times. V and J are TRBV6-8 and TRBJ2-3; TRBD2 is a possible D gene (6 bases). V was pared by 0 bases and J by 4 bases, with 17 bases between. CDR1 MNHGY and CDR2 SAAAGT come from the germline V gene. CDR3 length: 17 amino acids. The CDR3 reads CASSYSDGGPVPDTQYF. CDR3 DNA: TGTGCCAGCAGTTACTCCGACGGGGGTCCGGTCCCAGATACGCAGTATTTT.

This clone was seen only a few times. J is TRBJ2-1 and V is TRBV4-1, with 9 bases aligning to TRBD2. Germline V gene data show CDR1 as MGHRA and CDR2 as YSYEKL. V lost 0 bases to trimming and J lost 10 bases; unmatched junction nucleotides: 13. The CDR3 covers 17 residues. DNA of the CDR3: TGCGCCAGCAGCCAAGAAGTAGCGGGAGTCCCCACTGGGGAGCAGTTCTTC. Translating it yields CASSQEVAGVPTGEQFF.

Comments on this clone: This sample includes further DNA sequences coding for the same CDR3. The CDR3 nucleotides are TGTGCCAGCTCACCCGGGACAGGGCCCTACGAGCAGTACTTC. It translates to CASSPGTGPYEQYF. V gene TRBV18 combines with J gene TRBJ2-7, with 9 bases aligning to TRBD1. The CDR3 contains 14 residues. Germline assignment: CDR1 KGHSH and CDR2 LQKENI. Trimming cost V 3 bases and J 2 bases; bases outside gene matches: 2.

This clone was seen more than once but under ten times. This chain joins TRBV18 and TRBJ1-1; 7 bases match TRBD1. V lost 3 bases and J lost 0; bases outside the gene matches: 4. Per germline, CDR1 KGHSH and CDR2 LQKENI. The CDR3 consists of 15 residues. The CDR3 here is CASSPTGQMNTEAFF. In DNA form, the CDR3 reads TGTGCCAGCTCACCTACGGGACAGATGAACACTGAAGCTTTCTTT.

This chain joins TRBV6-5 and TRBJ1-1; D unresolved. Trimming took 6 bases from V and 2 from J, leaving 16 bases between them. The CDR3 loop spans 15 amino acids. Germline V gene sequence: CDR1 MNHEY, CDR2 SVGAGI. The CDR3, as DNA: TGTGCCAGCAGGCTCCAGAGGGCCTCTAACACTGAAGCTTTCTTT. Its translation is CASRLQRASNTEAFF.

This CDR3 is CASSSQVIQETQYF. The CDR3, as DNA: TGTGCCAGCAGCTCTCAGGTTATTCAAGAGACCCAGTACTTC. The chain combines TRBV5-4 with TRBJ2-5; D uncertain. The V gene lost 3 bases and the J gene lost 2 bases, with 11 bases spanning the gap. Germline CDR1 is SGHNT and CDR2 is YYREEE (reference sequence). CDR3 length: 14 residues.

The chain is built from TRBV7-2 and TRBJ1-1; a possible D gene is TRBD1 (6 bases). The CDR3 extends over 14 amino acids. V was shortened by 5 bases and J by 7 bases, with 17 bases between the two germline ends. Germline V gene data show CDR1 as SGHTA and CDR2 as FQGNSA. As DNA, the CDR3 is TGTGCCAGCAGCCCTCGGACAGTAGATCGTGAAGCTTTCTTT. Translated: CASSPRTVDREAFF.

DNA of the CDR3: TGTGCCAGCACCCGGGGGGGAGCCCGGGCCTATGGCTACACCTTC. Translation gives CASTRGGARAYGYTF. V and J are TRBV14 and TRBJ1-2; possible D gene TRBD1, 5 bases. Germline assignment: CDR1 SGHDN and CDR2 FVKESK. CDR3 length: 15 amino acids. Trimming cost V 7 bases and J 4 bases, with 19 bases left between them.

This clone was observed a handful of times. This chain joins TRBV2 and TRBJ1-3; D possibly corresponds to TRBD1 (5 bases). Germline values: CDR1 SNHLY, CDR2 FYNNEI. This CDR3 has 19 amino acids. Deletions cut 4 bases from V and 5 bases from J, with 27 bases between. CDR3 bases: TGTGCCAGCAGTGTTGACACCAGCGCTTTGGAGGGGATAAGAAACACCATATATTTT. It specifies CASSVDTSALEGIRNTIYF.

The chain has TRBV6-5 and TRBJ2-3; D not certain. There are 14 residues in the CDR3. The V end was cut by 10 bases, the J end by 0 bases, with 14 bases between. CDR1 MNHEY and CDR2 SVGAGI come from the germline V gene. This CDR3 is CATSGTYSTDTQYF. The CDR3 DNA reads TGTGCCACCTCGGGTACCTATAGCACAGATACGCAGTATTTT.

The V gene is TRBV7-8, the J gene TRBJ2-7; tentatively, D is TRBD2 (5 bases). CDR1 SGHVS and CDR2 FQNEAQ come from the germline V gene. Deletions cut 4 bases from V and 1 base from J, with 11 bases between. The CDR3 covers 14 residues. DNA for the CDR3: TGTGCCAGCAGCTCCGGACTCATATCCTACGAGCAGTACTTC. The encoded protein is CASSSGLISYEQYF.

This chain's CDR3 is CASSQGTAGANTGELFF. The CDR3 DNA sequence: TGTGCCAGCAGCCAGGGGACGGCGGGGGCTAACACCGGGGAGCTGTTTTTT. The chain links TRBV7-6 to TRBJ2-2, with a possible D match to TRBD2 (7 bases). The V and J ends lost 5 bases and 2 bases respectively, with 18 bases between them. This CDR3 contains 17 residues. CDR1 is SGHVS, CDR2 FNYEAQ, per germline.

This chain uses TRBV18 with TRBJ2-5; D may be TRBD2 (5 bases). Trimming stripped 6 bases from V and 5 bases from J, with 10 bases between. CDR3 length: 12 amino acids. The germline gives CDR1 KGHSH, CDR2 LQKENI. The CDR3 spells CASSLRRETQYF. CDR3 coding DNA: TGTGCCAGCTCCCTCCGGAGGGAGACCCAGTACTTC.

The V call is TRBV7-2, the J call TRBJ1-4; D ambiguous. The CDR3 runs to 14 residues. The germline V gene has CDR1 SGHTA and CDR2 FQGNSA. The V end lost 2 bases, the J end lost 8 bases, and 12 bases lay between the germline ends. This CDR3 reads CASSLRQTEEKLFF. The CDR3 DNA follows: TGTGCCAGCAGCTTACGGCAGACTGAAGAAAAACTGTTTTTT.

This clone was seen only once. The chain is built from TRBV25-1 and TRBJ2-5; possible D gene TRBD2, 5 bases. Germline V CDR1 and CDR2: MGHDK, SYGVNS. The CDR3 sequence is 14 residues long. V lost 2 bases and J lost 5, with 12 bases in between. The DNA of the CDR3 is TGTGCCAGCAGTGAAGTCACAAGGAGGGAGACCCAGTACTTC. This codes for CASSEVTRRETQYF. Using reference TRBV25-1 and TRBJ2-5 for the parts outside the CDR3, the full variable domain is EADIYQTPRYLVIGTGKKITLECSQTMGHDKMYWYQQDPGMELHLIHYSYGVNSTEKGDLSSESTVSRIRTEHFPLTLESARPSHTSQYLCASSEVTRRETQYFGPGTRLLVL.

The CDR3 nucleotides read TGTGCCAGCAGCTTGTTTCCAGGGAAATACTCTGGAAACACCATATATTTT. Its protein is CASSLFPGKYSGNTIYF. This chain uses TRBV5-5 with TRBJ1-3; possible D gene TRBD1, 5 bases. Germline CDR1 SGHKS, CDR2 YYEKEE (reference sequence). Trimming removed 1 base from V and 0 bases from J, with 14 bases in between. CDR3 size: 17 residues. The full variable domain, completed using reference TRBV5-5 and TRBJ1-3, is DAGVTQSPTHLIKTRGQQVTLRCSPISGHKSVSWYQQVLGQGPQFIFQYYEKEERGRGNFPDRFSARQFPNYSSELNVNALLLGDSALYLCASSLFPGKYSGNTIYFGEGSWLTVV.

J is TRBJ2-1 and V is TRBV15, with TRBD2 identical over 12 bases. The CDR3 sequence is 20 residues long. V lost 2 bases to trimming and J lost 5 bases; unmatched junction nucleotides: 16. CDR1 is LNHNV and CDR2 is YYDKDF in the germline V gene (reference sequence). The CDR3 DNA follows: TGTGCCACCAGCAGACTCGGCCAGCTAGCGGGAGGGCCTGGGGACAATGAGCAGTTCTTC. The encoded protein is CATSRLGQLAGGPGDNEQFF.

V gene TRBV5-1 combines with J gene TRBJ2-5, with D unresolved. There are 13 residues in the CDR3. The germline gives CDR1 SGHRS, CDR2 YFSETQ. V lost 4 bases and J lost 5, with 12 bases in between. CDR3 nucleotide sequence: TGCGCCAGCAGCCGAGGAGCCGGGGAGACCCAGTACTTC. Protein: CASSRGAGETQYF.

The J gene is TRBJ2-1, the V gene TRBV2; 12 bases match TRBD2. Trimming at V came to 6 bases and at J to 7 bases, leaving 10 bases not matched to a gene. CDR1 is SNHLY, CDR2 FYNNEI, per germline. The CDR3 has 16 residues. The CDR3 DNA reads TGTGCCAGCAGGGACTCTAGCGGGGGGGCGGGAAATGAGCAGTTCTTC. Protein product: CASRDSSGGAGNEQFF. Looking up the rest from reference TRBV2 and TRBJ2-1 gives the full variable domain: EPEVTQTPSHQVTQMGQEVILRCVPISNHLYFYWYRQILGQKVEFLVSFYNNEISEKSEIFDDQFSVERPDGSNFTLKIRSTKLEDSAMYFCASRDSSGGAGNEQFFGPGTRLTVL.